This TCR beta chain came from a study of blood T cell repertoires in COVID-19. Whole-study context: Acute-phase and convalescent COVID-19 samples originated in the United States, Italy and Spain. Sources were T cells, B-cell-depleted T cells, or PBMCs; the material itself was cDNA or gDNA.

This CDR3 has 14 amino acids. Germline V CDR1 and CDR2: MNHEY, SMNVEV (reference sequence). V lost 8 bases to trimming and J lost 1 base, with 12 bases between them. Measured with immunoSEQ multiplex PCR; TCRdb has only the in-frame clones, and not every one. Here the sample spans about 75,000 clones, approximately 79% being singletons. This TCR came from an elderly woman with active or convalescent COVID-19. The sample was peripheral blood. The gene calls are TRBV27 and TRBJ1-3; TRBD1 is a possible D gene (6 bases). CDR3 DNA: TGTGCCAGCGGATCTACAGGGTCTGGAAACACCATATATTTT. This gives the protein CASGSTGSGNTIYF.